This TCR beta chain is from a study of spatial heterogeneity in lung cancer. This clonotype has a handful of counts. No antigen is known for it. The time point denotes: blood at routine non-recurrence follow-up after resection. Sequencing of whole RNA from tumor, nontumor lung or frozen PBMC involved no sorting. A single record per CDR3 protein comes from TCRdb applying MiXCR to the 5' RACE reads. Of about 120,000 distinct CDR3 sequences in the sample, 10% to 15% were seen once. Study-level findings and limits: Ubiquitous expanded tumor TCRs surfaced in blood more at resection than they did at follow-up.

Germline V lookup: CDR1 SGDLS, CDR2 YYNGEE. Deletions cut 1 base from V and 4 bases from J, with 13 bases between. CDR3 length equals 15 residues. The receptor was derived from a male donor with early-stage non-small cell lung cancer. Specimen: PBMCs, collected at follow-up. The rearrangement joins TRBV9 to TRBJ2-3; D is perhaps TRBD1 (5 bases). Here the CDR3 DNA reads TGTGCCAGCAGCGTACTTTACCAGGGCGCAGATACGCAGTATTTT. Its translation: CASSVLYQGADTQYF.